The 9 T cell receptor beta chains reported below all come from one sample, sequenced in a study of T cell responses to AZD1222 COVID-19 vaccine. Repertoires were generated with immunoSEQ multiplex PCR, while TCRdb's copy carries only in-frame clones and drops some. Here the sample spans under 140,000 clones, roughly 92% being singletons. The source was peripheral blood, collected 28 days after the second AZD1222 dose. These receptors were obtained from an adult who received the AZD1222 COVID-19 vaccine.

The count of this clone is one. V is TRBV7-2 and J is TRBJ1-5; TRBD1 might be the D (5 bases). V dropped 1 base and J dropped 8 bases, with 12 bases sitting between them. The CDR3 consists of 14 residues. Germline CDR1 reads SGHTA; CDR2 reads FQGNSA. The CDR3 DNA sequence: TGTGCCAGCAGCTTAGACTACGGGGGAAAGCCCCAGCATTTT. It yields the protein CASSLDYGGKPQHF.

This chain links TRBV24-1 with TRBJ1-2, with a weak D call TRBD1 (5 bases). The germline CDR1 and CDR2 sequences are KGHDR and SFDVKD. Trimming left V 12 bases short and J 5 bases short, with 21 bases between. CDR3 length: 14 amino acids. CDR3 loop: CASYGTFKWYGYTF. DNA for the CDR3: TGTGCCTCTTACGGGACCTTTAAATGGTATGGCTACACCTTC.

The chain uses TRBV7-9 and TRBJ2-1; weak D call: TRBD2 (5 bases). Trimming cost V 2 bases and J 6 bases, with 11 bases left between them. From germline, CDR1 is SEHNR and CDR2 FQNEAQ (reference sequence). This CDR3 comprises 14 residues. The CDR3 protein is CASSLWGALNEQFF. CDR3 sequence (DNA): TGTGCCAGCAGCTTATGGGGAGCCCTCAATGAGCAGTTCTTC.

V is TRBV27 and J is TRBJ1-2; D not resolved. Germline lookup yields CDR1 MNHEY and CDR2 SMNVEV (reference sequence). With 0 bases removed from V and 4 bases from J, the gap between germline ends came to 9 bases. CDR3 size: 14 residues. CDR3 sequence: CASSLSAQSYGYTF. In DNA form, the CDR3 reads TGTGCCAGCAGTTTATCGGCCCAGAGCTATGGCTACACCTTC.

This chain links TRBV2 with TRBJ1-5, with 9 bases identical to TRBD1. Germline assignment: CDR1 SNHLY and CDR2 FYNNEI. The CDR3 is 14 residues long. V was pared by 10 bases and J by 7 bases, with 11 bases of the junction left unmatched. The CDR3 loop reads CATGATGGGQPQHF. CDR3 coding DNA: TGTGCCACCGGGGCTACAGGGGGCGGACAGCCCCAGCATTTT.

The chain joins TRBV6-5 to TRBJ2-3; D perhaps matches TRBD2 (5 bases). The CDR3 extends over 14 amino acids. CDR1 and CDR2 (germline): MNHEY, SVGAGI. V was shortened by 3 bases and J by 5 bases, with 12 bases between the two germline ends. The CDR3 sequence is CASSYRLAKDTQYF. In nucleotides, the CDR3 is TGTGCCAGCAGTTATCGGCTAGCTAAAGATACGCAGTATTTT.

This chain uses TRBV27 with TRBJ1-1; 7 positions match TRBD1. This CDR3 region has 14 residues. The germline gives CDR1 MNHEY, CDR2 SMNVEV (reference sequence). With V trimmed by 4 bases and J by 4 bases, 6 bases remained unmatched. CDR3 DNA sequence: TGTGCCAGCAGTTCGCGACAGGGAAGCACTGAAGCTTTCTTT. It specifies CASSSRQGSTEAFF.

V and J are TRBV5-6 and TRBJ2-6; D is unresolved. Germline V gene data show CDR1 as SGHDT and CDR2 as YYEEEE. V lost 3 bases and J 4 bases, leaving 11 bases between the germline ends. This CDR3 is 15 amino acids long. CDR3 sequence: CASSSLKTGANVLTF. CDR3 nucleotide sequence: TGTGCCAGCAGCTCATTAAAGACAGGGGCCAACGTCCTGACTTTC.

This clone was detected only once. At one end the junction does not follow the germline gene, possibly because of a read error. Here the CDR3 DNA reads TGTGCTAGCAGCTTCAGCGGGGGGTATCACAATGAGCAGTTCTTC. It yields the protein CASSFSGGYHNEQFF. V and J are TRBV7-7 and TRBJ2-1, with TRBD2 identical over 9 bases. In germline, CDR1 is SSHAT, CDR2 FNYEAQ (reference sequence). CDR3 length equals 15 residues.